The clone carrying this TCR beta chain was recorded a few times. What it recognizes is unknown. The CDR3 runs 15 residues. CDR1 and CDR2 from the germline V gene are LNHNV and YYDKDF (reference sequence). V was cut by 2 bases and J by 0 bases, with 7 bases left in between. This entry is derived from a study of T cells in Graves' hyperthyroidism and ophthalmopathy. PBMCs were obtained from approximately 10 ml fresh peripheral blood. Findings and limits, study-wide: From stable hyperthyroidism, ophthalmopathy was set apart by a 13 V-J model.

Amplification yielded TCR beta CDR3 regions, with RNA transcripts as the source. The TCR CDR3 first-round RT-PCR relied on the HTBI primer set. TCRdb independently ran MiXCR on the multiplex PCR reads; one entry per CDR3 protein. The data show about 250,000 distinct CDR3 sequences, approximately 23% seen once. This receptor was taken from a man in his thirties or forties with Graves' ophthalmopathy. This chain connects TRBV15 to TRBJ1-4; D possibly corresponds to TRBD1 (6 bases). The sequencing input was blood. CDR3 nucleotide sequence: TGTGCCACCAGCAGATACAGGGCAACTAATGAAAAACTGTTTTTT. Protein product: CATSRYRATNEKLFF. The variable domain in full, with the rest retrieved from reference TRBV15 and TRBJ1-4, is DAMVIQNPRYQVTQFGKPVTLSCSQTLNHNVMYWYQQKSSQAPKLLFHYYDKDFNNEADTPDNFQSRRPNTSFCFLDIRSPGLGDTAMYLCATSRYRATNEKLFFGSGTQLSVL.